This T cell receptor beta chain derives from a study of OX40 agonist ivuxolimab in advanced cancers. Whole-study context: Patients took ivuxolimab, an agonistic anti-OX40 (CD134) antibody. Past anti-PD-1, anti-PD-L1 or anti-CTLA-4 therapy was accepted, and approximately 40% had received some. Three partial responders included one hepatocellular carcinoma patient and two cutaneous melanoma patients.

The method was immunoSEQ multiplex PCR; TCRdb's version includes in-frame clones alone and lacks a portion of them. The table records approximately 70,000 clones, approximately 78% of them present only once. This clonotype originated in an adult with an advanced solid tumor such as melanoma, head and neck, liver or kidney cancer. The starting material was CD4+ or CD8+ T cells sorted from blood, obtained in a trial of the OX40 agonist ivuxolimab.

The DNA for the CDR3 is TGTGCCAGCAGTTGGACAGGCCTCTCTGGGGCCAACGTCCTGACTTTC. Encoded protein: CASSWTGLSGANVLTF. The gene calls are TRBV6-5 and TRBJ2-6, with 7 bases identical to TRBD1. The junction had 3 bases not matched to a gene; V was cut back by 4 bases and J by 0 bases. The CDR3 covers 16 residues. Germline V gene lookup returns CDR1 MNHEY and CDR2 SVGAGI.